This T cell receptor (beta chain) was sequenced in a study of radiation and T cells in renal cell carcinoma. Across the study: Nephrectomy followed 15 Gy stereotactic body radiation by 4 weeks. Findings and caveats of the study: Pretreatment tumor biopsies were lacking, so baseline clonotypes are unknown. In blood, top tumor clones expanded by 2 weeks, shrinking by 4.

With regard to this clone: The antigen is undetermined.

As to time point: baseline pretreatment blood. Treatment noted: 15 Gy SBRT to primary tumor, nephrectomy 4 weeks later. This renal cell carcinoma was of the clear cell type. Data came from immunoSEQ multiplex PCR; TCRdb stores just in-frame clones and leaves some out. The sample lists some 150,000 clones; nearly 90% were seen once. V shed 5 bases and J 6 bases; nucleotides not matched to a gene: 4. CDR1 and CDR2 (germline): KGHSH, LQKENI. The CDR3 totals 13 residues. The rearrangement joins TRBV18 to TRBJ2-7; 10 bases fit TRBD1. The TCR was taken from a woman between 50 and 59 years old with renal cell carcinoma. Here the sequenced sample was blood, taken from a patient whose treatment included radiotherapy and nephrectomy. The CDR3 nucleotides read TGTGCCAGCTCATCGGGGACAGGGGTCGAGCAGTACTTC. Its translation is CASSSGTGVEQYF.